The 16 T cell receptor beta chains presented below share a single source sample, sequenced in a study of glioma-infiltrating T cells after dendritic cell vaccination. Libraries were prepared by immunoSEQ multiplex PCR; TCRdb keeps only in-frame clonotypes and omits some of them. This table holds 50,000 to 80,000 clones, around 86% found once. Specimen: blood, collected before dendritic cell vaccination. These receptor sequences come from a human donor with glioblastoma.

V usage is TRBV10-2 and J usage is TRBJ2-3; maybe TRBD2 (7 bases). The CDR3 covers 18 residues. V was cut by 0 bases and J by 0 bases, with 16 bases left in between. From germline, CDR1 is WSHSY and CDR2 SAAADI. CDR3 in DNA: TGCGCCAGCAGTGAGTCAGTAGTGGGGGGGCCTAGCACAGATACGCAGTATTTT. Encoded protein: CASSESVVGGPSTDTQYF.

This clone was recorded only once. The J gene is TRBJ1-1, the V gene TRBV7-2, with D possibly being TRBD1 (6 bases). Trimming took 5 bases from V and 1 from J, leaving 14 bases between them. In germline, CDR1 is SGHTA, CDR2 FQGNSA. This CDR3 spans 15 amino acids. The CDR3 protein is CASSPQTGWNTEAFF. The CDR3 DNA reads TGTGCCAGCAGCCCCCAGACAGGTTGGAACACTGAAGCTTTCTTT.

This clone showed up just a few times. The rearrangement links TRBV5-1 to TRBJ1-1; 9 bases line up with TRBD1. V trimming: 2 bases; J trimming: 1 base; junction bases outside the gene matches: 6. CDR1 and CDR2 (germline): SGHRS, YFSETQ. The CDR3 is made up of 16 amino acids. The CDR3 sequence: CASSFRTGVENTEAFF. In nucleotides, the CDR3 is TGCGCCAGCAGCTTCAGGACAGGGGTTGAGAACACTGAAGCTTTCTTT. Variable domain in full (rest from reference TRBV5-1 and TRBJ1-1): KAGVTQTPRYLIKTRGQQVTLSCSPISGHRSVSWYQQTPGQGLQFLFEYFSETQRNKGNFPGRFSGRQFSNSRSEMNVSTLELGDSALYLCASSFRTGVENTEAFFGQGTRLTVV.

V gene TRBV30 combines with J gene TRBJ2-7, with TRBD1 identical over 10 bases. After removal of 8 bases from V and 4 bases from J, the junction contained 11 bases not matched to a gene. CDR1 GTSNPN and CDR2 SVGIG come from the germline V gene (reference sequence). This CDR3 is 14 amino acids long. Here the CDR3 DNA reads TGTGCCGGCGACCGGGACAGGGGCCCTTACGAGCAGTACTTC. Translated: CAGDRDRGPYEQYF. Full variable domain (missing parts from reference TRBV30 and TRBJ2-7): SQTIHQWPATLVQPVGSPLSLECTVEGTSNPNLYWYRQAAGRGLQLLFYSVGIGQISSEVPQNLSASRPQDRQFILSSKKLLLSDSGFYLCAGDRDRGPYEQYFGPGTRLTVT.

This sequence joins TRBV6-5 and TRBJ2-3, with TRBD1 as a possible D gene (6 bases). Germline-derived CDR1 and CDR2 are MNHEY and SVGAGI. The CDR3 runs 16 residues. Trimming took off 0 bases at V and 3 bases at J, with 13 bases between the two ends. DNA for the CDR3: TGTGCCAGCAGTTACTCGTCGGCAGGGGAGACAGATACGCAGTATTTT. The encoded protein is CASSYSSAGETDTQYF.

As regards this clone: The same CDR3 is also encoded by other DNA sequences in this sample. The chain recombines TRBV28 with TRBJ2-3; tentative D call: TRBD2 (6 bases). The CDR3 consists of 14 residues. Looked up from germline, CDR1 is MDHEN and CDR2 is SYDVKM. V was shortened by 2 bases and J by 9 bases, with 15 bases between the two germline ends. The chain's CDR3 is CASSLGLAGRTQYF. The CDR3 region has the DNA TGTGCCAGCAGTTTAGGACTGGCGGGACGAACGCAGTATTTT.

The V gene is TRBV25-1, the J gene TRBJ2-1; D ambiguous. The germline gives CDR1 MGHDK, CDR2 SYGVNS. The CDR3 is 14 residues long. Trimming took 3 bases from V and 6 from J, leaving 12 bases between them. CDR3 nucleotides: TGTGCCAGCAGTGATCTTGAGGTCGGCAATGAGCAGTTCTTC. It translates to CASSDLEVGNEQFF.

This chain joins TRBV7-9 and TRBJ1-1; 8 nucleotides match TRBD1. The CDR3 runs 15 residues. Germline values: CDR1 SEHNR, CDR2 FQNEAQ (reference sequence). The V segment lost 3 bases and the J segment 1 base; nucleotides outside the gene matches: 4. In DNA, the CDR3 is TGTGCCAGCAGCTTCTGGACAGGGCCGAACACTGAAGCTTTCTTT. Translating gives CASSFWTGPNTEAFF.

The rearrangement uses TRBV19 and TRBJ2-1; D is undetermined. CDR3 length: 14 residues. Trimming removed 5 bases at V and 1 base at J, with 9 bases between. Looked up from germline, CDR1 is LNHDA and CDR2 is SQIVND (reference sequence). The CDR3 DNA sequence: TGTGCCAGTAGTTTGTTTCTTTCCTACAATGAGCAGTTCTTC. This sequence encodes CASSLFLSYNEQFF.

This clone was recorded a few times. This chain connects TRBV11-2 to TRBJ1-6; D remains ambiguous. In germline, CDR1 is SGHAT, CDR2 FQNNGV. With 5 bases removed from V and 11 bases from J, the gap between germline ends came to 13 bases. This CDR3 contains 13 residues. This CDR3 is CASSATVSAPLHF. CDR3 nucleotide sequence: TGTGCCAGCAGCGCCACCGTCTCGGCACCCCTCCACTTT.

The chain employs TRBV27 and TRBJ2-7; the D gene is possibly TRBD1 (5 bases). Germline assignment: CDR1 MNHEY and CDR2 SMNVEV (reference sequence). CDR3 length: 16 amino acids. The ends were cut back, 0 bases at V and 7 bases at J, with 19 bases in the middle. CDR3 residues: CASSLSPGVGLGEQYF. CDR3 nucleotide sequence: TGTGCCAGCAGTTTATCCCCCGGAGTGGGGCTAGGTGAGCAGTACTTC.

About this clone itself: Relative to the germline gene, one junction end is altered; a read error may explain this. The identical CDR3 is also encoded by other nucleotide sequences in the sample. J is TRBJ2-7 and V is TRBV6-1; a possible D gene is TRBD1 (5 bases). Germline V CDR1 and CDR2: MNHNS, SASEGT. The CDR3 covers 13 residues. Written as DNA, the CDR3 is TGCGCCAGCGCCAGGGCCTATTCCTACGAGCAGTACTTC. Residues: CASARAYSYEQYF.

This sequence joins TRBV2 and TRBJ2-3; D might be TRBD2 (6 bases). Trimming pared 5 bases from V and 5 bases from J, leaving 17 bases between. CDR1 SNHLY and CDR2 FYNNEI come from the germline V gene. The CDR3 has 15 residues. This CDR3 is CASSLLQTSKDTQYF. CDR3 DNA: TGTGCCAGCAGTCTCCTCCAGACTAGTAAAGATACGCAGTATTTT.

The CDR3, as DNA: TGTGCCAGCAGCCAGTACTTCAACACTGAAGCTTTCTTT. Translated: CASSQYFNTEAFF. The V call is TRBV14, the J call TRBJ1-1, with D hard to call. V was clipped by 3 bases and J by 2 bases, with 7 bases between them. Germline V CDR1 and CDR2: SGHDN, FVKESK. The CDR3 loop spans 13 amino acids. Using reference TRBV14 and TRBJ1-1 for the parts outside the CDR3, the full variable domain is EAGVTQFPSHSVIEKGQTVTLRCDPISGHDNLYWYRRVMGKEIKFLLHFVKESKQDESGMPNNRFLAERTGGTYSTLKVQPAELEDSGVYFCASSQYFNTEAFFGQGTRLTVV.

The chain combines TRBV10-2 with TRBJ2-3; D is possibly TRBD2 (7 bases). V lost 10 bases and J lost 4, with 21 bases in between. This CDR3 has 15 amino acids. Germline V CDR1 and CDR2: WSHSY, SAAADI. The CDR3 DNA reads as TGCGCCACCGCCAGGGGCGGGGGAGGTGCAGATACGCAGTATTTT. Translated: CATARGGGGADTQYF.

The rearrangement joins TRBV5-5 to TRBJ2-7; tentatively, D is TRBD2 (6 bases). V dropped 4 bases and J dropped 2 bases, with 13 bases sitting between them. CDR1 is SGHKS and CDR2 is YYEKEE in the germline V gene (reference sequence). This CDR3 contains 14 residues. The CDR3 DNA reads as TGTGCCAGCAGCCCGCTCGGAGGGACCTACGAGCAGTACTTC. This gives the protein CASSPLGGTYEQYF.